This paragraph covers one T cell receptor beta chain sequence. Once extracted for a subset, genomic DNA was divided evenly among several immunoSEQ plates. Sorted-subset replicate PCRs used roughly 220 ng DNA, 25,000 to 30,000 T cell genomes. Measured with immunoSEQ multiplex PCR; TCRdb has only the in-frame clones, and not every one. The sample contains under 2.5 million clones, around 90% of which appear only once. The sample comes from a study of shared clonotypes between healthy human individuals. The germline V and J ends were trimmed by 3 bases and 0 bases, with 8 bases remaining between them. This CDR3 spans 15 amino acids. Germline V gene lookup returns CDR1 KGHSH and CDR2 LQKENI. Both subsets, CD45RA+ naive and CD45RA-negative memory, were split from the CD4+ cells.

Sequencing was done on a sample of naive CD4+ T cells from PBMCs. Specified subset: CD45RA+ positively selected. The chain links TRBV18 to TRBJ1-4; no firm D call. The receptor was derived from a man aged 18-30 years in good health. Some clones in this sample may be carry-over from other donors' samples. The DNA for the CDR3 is TGTGCCAGCTCACCTCGGTGGTCAACTAATGAAAAACTGTTTTTT. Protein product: CASSPRWSTNEKLFF.